A selection of T cell receptor beta chains follows, all from one sample in a study of beta chain features in type 1 diabetes. The repertoire was sequenced with immunoSEQ multiplex PCR; TCRdb's copy has only in-frame clones and lacks some. The data show about 130,000 clones, around a tenth seen once. Sequenced input: central memory CD4+ T cells from blood. The receptor source for this set is a man aged 18 to 35 in good health. Each CDR3 is given with its conserved first and last residue. D genes are given only for firm matches. The listing skips clone size in some rows; elsewhere it reads once, few, many or a size class.

j_call	v_call	clone_size	d_call	cdr3_nt	cdr3_aa
TRBJ2-5	TRBV19	few	NA	TGTGCCAGTAGTATGGACATGGGGGAGACCCAGTACTTC	CASSMDMGETQYF
TRBJ2-5	TRBV7-3	NA	TRBD1	TGTGCCAGCAGCTTAATACAGGGGGAGACCCAGTACTTC	CASSLIQGETQYF
TRBJ2-7	TRBV7-2	many	NA	TGTGCCAGCAGCTTGGCTGATAAGCAGTACTTC	CASSLADKQYF
TRBJ2-1	TRBV7-2	few	TRBD2	TGTGCCAGCAGCTTAGCGGCTAGCGGGGTCGATGAGCAGTTCTTC	CASSLAASGVDEQFF
TRBJ1-2	TRBV4-3	NA	NA	TGCGCCAGCAGCCAAGTAGCAGGGGCGGGCTATGGCTACACCTTC	CASSQVAGAGYGYTF
TRBJ1-3	TRBV7-2	few	TRBD1	TGTGCCAGCAGCCAAACAGGGGGCGGTGGAAACACCATATATTTT	CASSQTGGGGNTIYF
TRBJ2-7	TRBV10-3	NA	NA	TGTGCCAGCAGTTCGACAGGTACCTACGAGCAGTACTTC	CASSSTGTYEQYF
TRBJ2-5	TRBV5-4	NA	TRBD2	TGTGCCAGCAGCTCCGGCAGACTAGCGGGGGGGCGGGAGACCCAGTACTTC	CASSSGRLAGGRETQYF
TRBJ2-3	TRBV14	NA	TRBD1	TGTGCCAGCAGCAGCTTCTCCGGGACAGGGAGTACAGATACGCAGTATTTT	CASSSFSGTGSTDTQYF
TRBJ2-3	TRBV5-4	few	NA	TGTGCCAGCAGCTCCCCTGGCGGCAGGGGGGCAGATACGCAGTATTTT	CASSSPGGRGADTQYF
TRBJ2-5	TRBV30	NA	TRBD1	TGTGCCTGGAGTACGAACAGGGGGCGTTCAGAGACCCAGTACTTC	CAWSTNRGRSETQYF
TRBJ1-2	TRBV7-9	NA	NA	TGTGCCAGCAGCGGTGAGACTAACTATGGCTACACCTTC	CASSGETNYGYTF
TRBJ2-2	TRBV19	few	NA	TGTGCCAGTAAGAGGGGGGGAGACACCGGGGAGCTGTTTTTT	CASKRGGDTGELFF
TRBJ2-5	TRBV7-2	NA	NA	TGTGCCAGCAGCCCGGGGGGCTCCGCGGGGACCCAGTACTTC	CASSPGGSAGTQYF
TRBJ2-5	TRBV23-1	NA	NA	TGCGCCAGCAGTCATCCCCGGACAGTCCGAGAGACCCAGTACTTC	CASSHPRTVRETQYF
TRBJ2-2	TRBV4-2	NA	NA	TGTGCCAGCAGCCCACGAGGCACCGGGGAGCTGTTTTTT	CASSPRGTGELFF
TRBJ2-7	TRBV7-2	NA	TRBD1	TGTGCCAGCAGCTTGGCCGCCGGGACAGGGACCTACGAGCAGTACTTC	CASSLAAGTGTYEQYF